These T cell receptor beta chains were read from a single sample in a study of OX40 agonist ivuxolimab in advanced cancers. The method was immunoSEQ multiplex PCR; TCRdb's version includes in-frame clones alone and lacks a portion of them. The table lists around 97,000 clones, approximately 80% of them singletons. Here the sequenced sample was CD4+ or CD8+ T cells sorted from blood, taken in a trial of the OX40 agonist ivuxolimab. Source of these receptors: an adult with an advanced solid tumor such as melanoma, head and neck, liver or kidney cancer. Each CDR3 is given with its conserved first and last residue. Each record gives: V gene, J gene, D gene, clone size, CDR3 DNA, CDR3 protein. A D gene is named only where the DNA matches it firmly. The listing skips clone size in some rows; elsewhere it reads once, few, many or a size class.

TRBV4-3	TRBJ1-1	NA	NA	TGCGCCAGCAGCCAGAACCGGGCCTGGAACACTGAAGCTTTCTTT	CASSQNRAWNTEAFF
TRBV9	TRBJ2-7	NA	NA	TGTGCCAGCAGCGACGCGAATGGGTCCGAGCAGTACTTC	CASSDANGSEQYF
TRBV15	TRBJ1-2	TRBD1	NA	TGTGCCACCAGCACCGGGACAGGGGATGGCTACACCTTC	CATSTGTGDGYTF
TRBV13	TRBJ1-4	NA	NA	TGTGCCAGCAGCTTAGGGCAGCTTAATGAAAAACTGTTTTTT	CASSLGQLNEKLFF
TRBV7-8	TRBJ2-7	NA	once	TGTGCCAGCAGCTTAGCGGCCTCCAGCTCCTACGAGCAGTACTTC	CASSLAASSSYEQYF
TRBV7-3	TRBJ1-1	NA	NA	TGTGCCAGCAGCTCCCGAGTTCGGGGGGCAGGCACTGAAGCTTTCTTT	CASSSRVRGAGTEAFF
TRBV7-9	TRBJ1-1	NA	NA	TGTGCCAGCTCCGCCGGCCCCGACCCTGAAGCTTTCTTT	CASSAGPDPEAFF
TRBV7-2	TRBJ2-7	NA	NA	TGTGCCAGCAGCTTTGGGGGCAAGACCTACGAGCAGTACTTC	CASSFGGKTYEQYF
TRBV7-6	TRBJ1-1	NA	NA	TGTGCCAGCAGCTTTAATACAGGGAGGAACACTGAAGCTTTCTTT	CASSFNTGRNTEAFF
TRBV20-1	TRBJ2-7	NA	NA	TGCAGTGCTAGGGGCGGGTGGGAGCAGTACTTC	CSARGGWEQYF
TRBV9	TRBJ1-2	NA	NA	TGTGCCAGCAGCGTAGTACGTAGGGATGCTACCTTC	CASSVVRRDATF
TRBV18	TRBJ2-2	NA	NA	TGTGCCAGCTCACCCAAGAGGACCGGGGAGCTGTTTTTT	CASSPKRTGELFF
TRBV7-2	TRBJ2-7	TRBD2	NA	TGTGCCAGCAGCCAAGGGGGACTAGGCTACGAGCAGTACTTC	CASSQGGLGYEQYF
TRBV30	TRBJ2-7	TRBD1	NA	TGTGCCTGGGGAGTAGGGACAGGGGTCTACGAGCAGTACTTC	CAWGVGTGVYEQYF
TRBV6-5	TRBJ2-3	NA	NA	TGTGCCAGCAGTTACTCGTACTACCCAGATACGCAGTATTTT	CASSYSYYPDTQYF
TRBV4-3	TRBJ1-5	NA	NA	TGCGCCAGCAGCCAAAGCCCGAATCAGCCCCAGCATTTT	CASSQSPNQPQHF
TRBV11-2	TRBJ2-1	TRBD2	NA	TGTGCCAGCAGCTTGTGGGCTAGCGGGGGGAGCTCCTACAATGAGCAGTTCTTC	CASSLWASGGSSYNEQFF
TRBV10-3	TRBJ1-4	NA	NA	TGTGCCATCAGTTCAACTAATGAAAAACTGTTTTTT	CAISSTNEKLFF
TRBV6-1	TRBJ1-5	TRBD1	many	TGTGCCAGCGGGGGGACAGGACGCTTCCATCAGCCCCAGCATTTT	CASGGTGRFHQPQHF
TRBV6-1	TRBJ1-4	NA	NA	TGTGCCAGCAGGGGGACCGCAAATGAAAAACTGTTTTTT	CASRGTANEKLFF
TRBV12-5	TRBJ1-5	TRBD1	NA	TGTGCTAGTGGTTTGGGGATTGGAACAGGGGACCAGCCCCAGCATTTT	CASGLGIGTGDQPQHF
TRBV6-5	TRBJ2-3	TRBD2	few	TGTGCCAGCAGTTACTCTCCGGGGGGAAGCACAGATACGCAGTATTTT	CASSYSPGGSTDTQYF
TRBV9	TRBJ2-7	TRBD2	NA	TGTGCCAGCAGCCCCCACGTAGGGAGGGGAGCAGGCGAGCAGTACTTC	CASSPHVGRGAGEQYF
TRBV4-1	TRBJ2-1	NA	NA	TGCGCCAGCAGCCAAGAAACGAGGGCCTTTGGGCAGTTCTTC	CASSQETRAFGQFF
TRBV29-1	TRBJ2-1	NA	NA	TGCAGCGGCTCTCAGGGGATATACAATGAGCAGTTCTTC	CSGSQGIYNEQFF
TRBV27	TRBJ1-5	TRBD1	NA	TGTGCCAGCAGTCTCCTAAGAGACAGGGGGATCAATCAGCCCCAGCATTTT	CASSLLRDRGINQPQHF
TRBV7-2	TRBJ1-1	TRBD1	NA	TGTGCCAGCAGCCGCCGGGACAGGAACACTGAAGCTTTCTTT	CASSRRDRNTEAFF
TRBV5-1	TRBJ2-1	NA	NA	TGCGCCAGCAGACTAGACAGCTACAATGAGCAGTTCTTC	CASRLDSYNEQFF
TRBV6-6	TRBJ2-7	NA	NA	TGTGCCAGCAGTCTCCCCCAGGGCGAGCAGTACTTC	CASSLPQGEQYF
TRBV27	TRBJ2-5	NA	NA	TGTGCCAGCAGGCCCGGGACCTCATCGGGAGAGCAGTACTTC	CASRPGTSSGEQYF
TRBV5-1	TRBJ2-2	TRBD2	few	TGCGCCAGCAGCAAAACTAGCGGGAGTAGTACCGGGGAGCTGTTTTTT	CASSKTSGSSTGELFF
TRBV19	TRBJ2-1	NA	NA	TGTGCCAGTAGTATAAGGGTTAACAATGAGCAGTTCTTC	CASSIRVNNEQFF
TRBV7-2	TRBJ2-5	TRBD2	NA	TGTGCCAGCAGCCCGGGGACTAGCGGATTGAGGGAGACCCAGTACTTC	CASSPGTSGLRETQYF
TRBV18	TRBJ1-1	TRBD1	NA	TGTGCCAGCTCACCGGACAGGGCGCAGGGGGAGGCTTTCTTT	CASSPDRAQGEAFF